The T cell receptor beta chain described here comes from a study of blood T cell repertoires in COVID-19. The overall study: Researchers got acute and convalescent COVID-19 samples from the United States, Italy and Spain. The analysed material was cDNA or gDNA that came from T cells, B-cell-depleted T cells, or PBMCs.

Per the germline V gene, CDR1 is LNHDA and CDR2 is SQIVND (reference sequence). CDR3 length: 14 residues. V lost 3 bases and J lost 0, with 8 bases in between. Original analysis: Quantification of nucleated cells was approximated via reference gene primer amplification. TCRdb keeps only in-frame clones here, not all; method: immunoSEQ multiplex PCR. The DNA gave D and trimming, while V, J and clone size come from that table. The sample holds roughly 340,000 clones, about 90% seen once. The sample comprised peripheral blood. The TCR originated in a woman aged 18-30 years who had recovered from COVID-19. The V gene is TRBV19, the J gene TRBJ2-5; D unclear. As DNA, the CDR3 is TGTGCCAGTAGTATTACGCGGTACCAAGAGACCCAGTACTTC. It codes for CASSITRYQETQYF.